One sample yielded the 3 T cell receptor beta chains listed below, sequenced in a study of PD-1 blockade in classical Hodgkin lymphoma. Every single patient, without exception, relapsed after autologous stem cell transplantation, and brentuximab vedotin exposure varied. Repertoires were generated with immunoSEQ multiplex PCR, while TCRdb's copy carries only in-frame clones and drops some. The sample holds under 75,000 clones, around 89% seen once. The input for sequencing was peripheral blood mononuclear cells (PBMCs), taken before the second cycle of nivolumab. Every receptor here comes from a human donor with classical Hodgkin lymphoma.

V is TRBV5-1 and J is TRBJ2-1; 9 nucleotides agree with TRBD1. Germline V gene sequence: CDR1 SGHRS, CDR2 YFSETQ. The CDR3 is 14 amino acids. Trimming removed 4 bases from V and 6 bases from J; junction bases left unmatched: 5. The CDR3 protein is CASSGDRAGNEQFF. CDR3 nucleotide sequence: TGCGCCAGCAGCGGGGACAGGGCGGGCAATGAGCAGTTCTTC. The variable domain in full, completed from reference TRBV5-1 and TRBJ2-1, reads KAGVTQTPRYLIKTRGQQVTLSCSPISGHRSVSWYQQTPGQGLQFLFEYFSETQRNKGNFPGRFSGRQFSNSRSEMNVSTLELGDSALYLCASSGDRAGNEQFFGPGTRLTVL.

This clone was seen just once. CDR3 sequence (DNA): TGTGCCAGCAGCCAGGGGATCGATCAGCCCCAGCATTTT. Its translation is CASSQGIDQPQHF. The chain uses TRBV14 and TRBJ1-5; D is undetermined. V was clipped by 3 bases and J by 5 bases, with 8 bases between them. There are 13 residues in the CDR3. Germline values: CDR1 SGHDN, CDR2 FVKESK.

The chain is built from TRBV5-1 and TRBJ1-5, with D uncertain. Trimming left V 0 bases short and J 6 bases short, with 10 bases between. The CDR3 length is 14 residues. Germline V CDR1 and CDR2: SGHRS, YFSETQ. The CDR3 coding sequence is TGCGCCAGCAGCTTGGATGGTGCGGGTCAGCCCCAGCATTTT. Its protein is CASSLDGAGQPQHF.